These 22 T cell receptor beta chains originate from one sample sequenced in a study of PD-1 blockade in classical Hodgkin lymphoma. Sequencing used immunoSEQ multiplex PCR; TCRdb keeps in-frame clones, though not all of them. In the table there are just under 100,000 clones, over 70% of which are singletons. Every single patient, without exception, relapsed after autologous stem cell transplantation, and brentuximab vedotin exposure varied. Material: peripheral blood mononuclear cells (PBMCs), obtained at baseline. All receptors come from a human donor with classical Hodgkin lymphoma.

This sequence joins TRBV7-8 and TRBJ2-6, with 7 nucleotides matching TRBD1. The CDR3 sequence is 18 residues long. Germline-derived CDR1 and CDR2 are SGHVS and FQNEAQ. With V trimmed by 1 base and J by 0 bases, 6 bases remained unmatched. CDR3 DNA sequence: TGTGCCAGCAGCTTAGTTCCCCCAGGGGGCTCTGGGGCCAACGTCCTGACTTTC. It translates to CASSLVPPGGSGANVLTF.

This clone has just one count. The chain uses TRBV27 and TRBJ2-1; TRBD1 agrees at 9 bases. The CDR3 loop spans 16 amino acids. J gave up 3 bases and V 4 bases, and 7 bases lay outside the gene matches. Germline lookup yields CDR1 MNHEY and CDR2 SMNVEV (reference sequence). The DNA of the CDR3 is TGTGCCAGCAGTTATCGGTGGGACAGGGACTACAATGAGCAGTTCTTC. It codes for CASSYRWDRDYNEQFF.

The V and J genes are TRBV19 and TRBJ1-1; weak D call: TRBD1 (5 bases). V was trimmed by 5 bases and J by 4 bases, leaving 14 bases between them. Germline CDR1 LNHDA, CDR2 SQIVND (reference sequence). The CDR3 length is 14 residues. The CDR3 spells CASSPQGTSTEAFF. As DNA, the CDR3 is TGTGCCAGTAGTCCCCAGGGCACGAGCACTGAAGCTTTCTTT.

The chain recombines TRBV7-8 with TRBJ1-1; tentative D call: TRBD1 (5 bases). The CDR3 covers 12 residues. Between the trimmed V and J ends, which lost 4 bases and 11 bases, there was a span of 14 bases. Germline lookup yields CDR1 SGHVS and CDR2 FQNEAQ. The CDR3 nucleotides read TGTGCCAGCAGCTCTAACACAGGCCCGGCTTTCTTT. Translation gives CASSSNTGPAFF.

The chain carries TRBV5-1 and TRBJ2-1, with D perhaps TRBD1 (6 bases). V was trimmed by 1 base and J by 0 bases, leaving 11 bases between them. This CDR3 region has 16 residues. Germline loops: CDR1 SGHRS, CDR2 YFSETQ. CDR3 protein: CASSLRTALSYNEQFF. Here the CDR3 DNA reads TGCGCCAGCAGCTTGCGGACAGCCCTCTCCTACAATGAGCAGTTCTTC.

The V gene is TRBV5-4, the J gene TRBJ2-7; 7 positions match TRBD2. Germline V gene sequence: CDR1 SGHNT, CDR2 YYREEE (reference sequence). The J segment lost 5 bases and the V segment lost 4 bases, leaving 9 bases of the junction unmatched. The CDR3 is made up of 14 amino acids. The CDR3 spells CASSPRGGIHEQYF. CDR3 DNA sequence: TGTGCCAGCAGCCCCCGGGGAGGGATTCACGAGCAGTACTTC.

The chain recombines TRBV30 with TRBJ1-1; D is undetermined. Germline CDR1 reads GTSNPN; CDR2 reads SVGIG (reference sequence). The CDR3 runs 13 residues. Between the trimmed V and J ends, which lost 1 base and 1 base, there was a span of 7 bases. This CDR3 reads CAWSAQPNTEAFF. The CDR3 region has the DNA TGTGCCTGGAGTGCCCAGCCGAACACTGAAGCTTTCTTT.

In its sample, this clone was seen many times. The chain couples TRBV28 to TRBJ2-1; D is unclear. The ends were cut back, 6 bases at V and 7 bases at J, with 19 bases in the middle. From germline, CDR1 is MDHEN and CDR2 SYDVKM. CDR3 length: 15 residues. In DNA, the CDR3 is TGTGCCAGCAGCCCCCAAGACCCCACGGGTAATGAGCAGTTCTTC. It translates to CASSPQDPTGNEQFF.

This clone was detected once. The rearrangement uses TRBV10-3 and TRBJ2-3; the D gene is possibly TRBD2 (6 bases). Trimming left V 4 bases short and J 5 bases short, with 13 bases between. This CDR3 spans 14 amino acids. Looked up from germline, CDR1 is ENHRY and CDR2 is SYGVKD. CDR3 DNA: TGTGCCATCAGTGGTAGAGAGGAGGGAGATACGCAGTATTTT. This codes for CAISGREEGDTQYF.

V is TRBV18 and J is TRBJ2-7; possibly TRBD2 for D (6 bases). The CDR3 length is 14 residues. CDR1 KGHSH and CDR2 LQKENI come from the germline V gene. V gave up 2 bases and J gave up 7 bases, with 15 bases separating them. CDR3 amino acids: CASSPSGALGEQYF. As DNA, the CDR3 is TGTGCCAGCTCACCATCGGGAGCTTTGGGAGAGCAGTACTTC.

The V and J genes are TRBV6-1 and TRBJ2-3; D might be TRBD1 (6 bases). The ends were cut back, 8 bases at V and 2 bases at J, with 14 bases in the middle. The germline CDR1 and CDR2 sequences are MNHNS and SASEGT. The length of the CDR3 is 14 residues. The CDR3 DNA sequence: TGTGCCAGCGGGTGGACAGCCGCCACAGATACGCAGTATTTT. This encodes CASGWTAATDTQYF.

The chain is built from TRBV19 and TRBJ2-7; D ambiguous. Germline V lookup: CDR1 LNHDA, CDR2 SQIVND (reference sequence). The CDR3 has 12 residues. Trimming stripped 9 bases from V and 7 bases from J, with 16 bases between. The CDR3 bases are TGTGCCAGCTCGACCCTCTTTGGGGAGCAGTACTTC. Encoded protein: CASSTLFGEQYF. Supplemented by reference TRBV19 and TRBJ2-7, the full variable domain reads DGGITQSPKYLFRKEGQNVTLSCEQNLNHDAMYWYRQDPGQGLRLIYYSQIVNDFQKGDIAEGYSVSREKKESFPLTVTSAQKNPTAFYLCASSTLFGEQYFGPGTRLTVT.

This chain joins TRBV4-2 and TRBJ2-3; D is uncertain. Per germline, CDR1 LGHNA and CDR2 YNFKEQ. V was trimmed by 3 bases and J by 2 bases, leaving 3 bases between them. This CDR3 region has 12 residues. The CDR3 nucleotides read TGTGCCAGCAGCCAGACCACAGATACGCAGTATTTT. As protein: CASSQTTDTQYF.

This clone was detected only a few times. This CDR3 is also generated by other DNA sequences in the sample. The chain has TRBV25-1 and TRBJ1-1; no clear D gene. Germline V gene lookup returns CDR1 MGHDK and CDR2 SYGVNS. V dropped 3 bases and J dropped 0 bases, with 5 bases sitting between them. The CDR3 is 13 residues long. The CDR3 loop is CASSDSMNTEAFF. The CDR3 region has the DNA TGTGCCAGCAGTGATTCGATGAACACTGAAGCTTTCTTT. The complete variable domain, with remaining parts taken from reference TRBV25-1 and TRBJ1-1, reads EADIYQTPRYLVIGTGKKITLECSQTMGHDKMYWYQQDPGMELHLIHYSYGVNSTEKGDLSSESTVSRIRTEHFPLTLESARPSHTSQYLCASSDSMNTEAFFGQGTRLTVV.

The CDR3 region has the DNA TGTGCCAGCAGCCCAGGGTGGAGCACAGATACGCAGTATTTT. It yields the protein CASSPGWSTDTQYF. The V and J genes are TRBV7-9 and TRBJ2-3, with a possible D match to TRBD1 (5 bases). The CDR3 totals 14 residues. Germline loops: CDR1 SEHNR, CDR2 FQNEAQ (reference sequence). V was cut by 5 bases and J by 0 bases, with 9 bases left in between.

The rearrangement joins TRBV7-3 to TRBJ2-2, with 7 bases fitting TRBD1. In germline, CDR1 is SGHTA, CDR2 FQGTGA. The trim removed 5 bases at V and 0 bases at J, leaving 6 bases unmatched. The CDR3 contains 16 residues. CDR3 in amino acids: CASSPPGGANTGELFF. The DNA for the CDR3 is TGTGCCAGCAGCCCCCCAGGGGGAGCGAACACCGGGGAGCTGTTTTTT.

The rearrangement joins TRBV11-2 to TRBJ2-1, with TRBD2 matching 9 bases. Trimming took 4 bases from V and 6 from J; bases not matched to a gene: 7. CDR1 and CDR2 from the germline V gene are SGHAT and FQNNGV. The CDR3 spans 15 residues. CDR3 DNA sequence: TGTGCCAGCAGCTCCCTTCTAGCGGGGTCCAATGAGCAGTTCTTC. Translation gives CASSSLLAGSNEQFF.

This rearrangement joins TRBV6-5 to TRBJ1-2, with TRBD1 matching over 9 bases. The CDR3 runs to 14 residues. Germline CDR1 reads MNHEY; CDR2 reads SVGAGI. V was pared by 6 bases and J by 4 bases, with 6 bases of the junction left unmatched. The CDR3 is CASSTQGAAYGYTF. CDR3 nucleotides: TGTGCCAGCAGCACACAGGGGGCGGCCTATGGCTACACCTTC.

The rearrangement uses TRBV6-5 and TRBJ1-1; 7 bases map to TRBD1. J was trimmed by 5 bases and V by 6 bases; bases with no gene match: 6. CDR3 length: 13 amino acids. Germline assignment: CDR1 MNHEY and CDR2 SVGAGI. The chain's CDR3 is CASRKTGWTEAFF. In nucleotides, the CDR3 is TGTGCCAGCAGGAAGACAGGGTGGACTGAAGCTTTCTTT.

This clone was recorded only once. V is TRBV6-5 and J is TRBJ1-5; D not certain. This CDR3 has 12 residues. V was trimmed by 5 bases and J by 2 bases, leaving 4 bases between them. Germline assignment: CDR1 MNHEY and CDR2 SVGAGI. CDR3 DNA: TGTGCCAGCAGTACAGGCAATCAGCCCCAGCATTTT. Translated, it gives CASSTGNQPQHF.

The count of this clone is one. J is TRBJ2-1 and V is TRBV6-1; tentatively, D is TRBD1 (5 bases). Germline lookup yields CDR1 MNHNS and CDR2 SASEGT. The CDR3 length is 15 residues. V was shortened by 5 bases and J by 0 bases, with 11 bases between the two germline ends. CDR3 residues: CASSQQVSSYNEQFF. The DNA of the CDR3 is TGTGCCAGCAGTCAACAGGTCAGCTCCTACAATGAGCAGTTCTTC.

This chain joins TRBV14 and TRBJ1-2, with D possibly being TRBD1 (5 bases). Trimming took 1 base from V and 5 from J, leaving 8 bases between them. Germline lookup yields CDR1 SGHDN and CDR2 FVKESK. The CDR3 is 13 residues long. The CDR3 DNA reads TGTGCCAGCAGCCAAGGGACACATTATGGCTACACCTTC. Protein: CASSQGTHYGYTF.